The sequence of this TCR beta chain was determined in a study of response to subunit inactivated influenza vaccine. TCRdb itself ran the RT-PCR reads through MiXCR, one entry per CDR3 protein. The table records about 540,000 distinct CDR3 sequences, around a quarter of them present only once. The CDR3 length is 15 residues. V was clipped by 5 bases and J by 8 bases; unmatched bases: 8. CDR1 SGHTA and CDR2 FQGNSA come from the germline V gene. This sample was also put to use in a study of T cells expressing NK-cell markers. That report adds: Libraries used 5'RACE template switching adding universal primer site and UMIs. Repertoire data for TCR beta were derived from sorted T cells (CD3+CD56+NKG2C+, CD3+CD56+NKG2C- and CD3+CD56-NKG2C+). The study found dominant NKG2C+ clonotypes at about 1.0-7.5% of CD8+ T cells in about 6 donors. The CD3+CD56-NKG2C+ fraction was also led by these clonotypes in several donors. The study did not resolve the HCMV specificity of expanded NKG2C+ T cell clones.

This specimen consisted of CD4+ T cells sorted from PBMCs, obtained about 13 days after vaccination. The source is a man aged 50 to 60 who received an inactivated influenza vaccine. The V call is TRBV7-2, the J call TRBJ1-5; the match to TRBD1 covers 11 bases. CDR3 nucleotides: TGTGCCAGCAGCGACGGACAGGGGGCAAGGGAGCCCCAGCATTTT. This sequence encodes CASSDGQGAREPQHF.